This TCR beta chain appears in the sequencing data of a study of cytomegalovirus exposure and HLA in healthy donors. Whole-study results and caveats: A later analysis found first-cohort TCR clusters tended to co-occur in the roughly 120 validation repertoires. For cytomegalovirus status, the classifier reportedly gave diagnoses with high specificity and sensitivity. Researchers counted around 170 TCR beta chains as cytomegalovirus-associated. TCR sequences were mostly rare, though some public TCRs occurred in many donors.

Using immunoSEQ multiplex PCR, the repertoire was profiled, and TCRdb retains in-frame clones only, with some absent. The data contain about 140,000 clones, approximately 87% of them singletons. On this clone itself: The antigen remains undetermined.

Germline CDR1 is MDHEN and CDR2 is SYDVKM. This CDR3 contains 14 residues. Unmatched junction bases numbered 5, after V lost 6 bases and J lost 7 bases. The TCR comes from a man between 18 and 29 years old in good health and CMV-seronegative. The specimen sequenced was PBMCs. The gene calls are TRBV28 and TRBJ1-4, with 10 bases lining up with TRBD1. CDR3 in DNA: TGTGCCAGCAGCTTAGACAGGGGGCGTGAAAAACTGTTTTTT. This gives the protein CASSLDRGREKLFF.